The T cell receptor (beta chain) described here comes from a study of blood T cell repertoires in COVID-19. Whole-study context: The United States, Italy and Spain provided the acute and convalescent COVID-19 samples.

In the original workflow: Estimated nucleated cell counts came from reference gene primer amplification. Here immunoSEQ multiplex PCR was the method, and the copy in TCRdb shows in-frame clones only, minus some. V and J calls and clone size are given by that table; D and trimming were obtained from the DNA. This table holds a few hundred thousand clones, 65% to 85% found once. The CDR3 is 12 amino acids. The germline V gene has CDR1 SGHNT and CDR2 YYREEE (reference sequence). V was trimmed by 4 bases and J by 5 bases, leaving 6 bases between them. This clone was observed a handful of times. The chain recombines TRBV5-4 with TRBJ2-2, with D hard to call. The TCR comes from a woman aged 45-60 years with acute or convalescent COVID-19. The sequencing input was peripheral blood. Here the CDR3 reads CASSPETGELFF. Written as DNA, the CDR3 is TGTGCCAGCAGCCCGGAGACCGGGGAGCTGTTTTTT. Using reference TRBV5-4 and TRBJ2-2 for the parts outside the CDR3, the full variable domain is ETGVTQSPTHLIKTRGQQVTLRCSSQSGHNTVSWYQQALGQGPQFIFQYYREEENGRGNFPPRFSGLQFPNYSSELNVNALELDDSALYLCASSPETGELFFGEGSRLTVL.